This TCR beta chain was retrieved from a study of OX40 agonist ivuxolimab in advanced cancers. The overall study: Prior anti-PD-1, anti-PD-L1 or anti-CTLA-4 therapy was allowed; 40% to 50% had some.

It was autoimmune disease history or systemic immunosuppression that excluded patients. Blood specimens came from baseline, cycle 4 day 1, and cycle 7 day 1. From germline, CDR1 is LNHDA and CDR2 SQIVND (reference sequence). Trimming took 8 bases from V and 4 from J, leaving 13 bases between them. The CDR3 spans 13 residues. Profiling relied on immunoSEQ multiplex PCR, and the TCRdb table lists in-frame clones only, not all of them. The sample yields roughly 60,000 clones, 86% seen once. The chain recombines TRBV19 with TRBJ2-3, with D possibly TRBD2 on 5 matching bases. The starting material was CD4+ or CD8+ T cells sorted from blood, obtained in a trial of the OX40 agonist ivuxolimab. The sequence was obtained from an adult with an advanced solid tumor such as melanoma, head and neck, liver or kidney cancer. This chain's CDR3 is CASEGSLADTQYF. CDR3 coding DNA: TGTGCCAGTGAGGGTTCCTTGGCAGATACGCAGTATTTT.